The source of this T cell receptor (beta chain) is a study of blood T cells in healthy people across ages. Study context: Capture by template switching was about one barcoded beta molecule per two T cells.

Isolating PBMCs gave at least 6.5 million of these cells per sample. The CDR3 sequence is 14 residues long. V was shortened by 2 bases and J by 7 bases, with 12 bases between the two germline ends. Germline CDR1 is MNHNY and CDR2 is SVGAGI (reference sequence). With a J-beta primer mix and a sample-barcoded 5' primer, a second PCR ran about 7 to 11 cycles. TCRdb used MiXCR to reprocess the 5' RACE reads, holding one entry per CDR3 protein. The sample records approximately 850,000 distinct CDR3 sequences, around 43% being singletons. The TCR was taken from a man between 60 and 70 years old in good health. The rearrangement links TRBV6-6 to TRBJ2-1; TRBD1 is a possible D gene (5 bases). Sequencing was done on a sample of blood. As DNA, the CDR3 is TGTGCCAGCAGTTACCCAGGACATCGAAATGAGCAGTTCTTC. Translating it yields CASSYPGHRNEQFF.